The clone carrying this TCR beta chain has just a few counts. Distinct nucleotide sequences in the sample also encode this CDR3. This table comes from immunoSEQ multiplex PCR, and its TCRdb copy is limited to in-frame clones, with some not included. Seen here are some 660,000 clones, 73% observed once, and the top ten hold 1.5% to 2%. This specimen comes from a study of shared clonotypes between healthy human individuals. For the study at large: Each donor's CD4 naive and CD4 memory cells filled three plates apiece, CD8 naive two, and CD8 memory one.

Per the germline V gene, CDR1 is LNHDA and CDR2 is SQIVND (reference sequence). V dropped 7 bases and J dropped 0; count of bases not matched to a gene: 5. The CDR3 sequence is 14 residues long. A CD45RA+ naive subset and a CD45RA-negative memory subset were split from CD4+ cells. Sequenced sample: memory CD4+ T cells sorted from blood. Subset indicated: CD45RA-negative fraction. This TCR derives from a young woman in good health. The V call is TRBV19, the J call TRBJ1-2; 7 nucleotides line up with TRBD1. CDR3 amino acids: CASKPGTANYGYTF. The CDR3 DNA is TGTGCCAGTAAACCCGGGACAGCTAACTATGGCTACACCTTC.